These 4 T cell receptor beta chains came from one sample sequenced in a study of blood T cell repertoires in COVID-19. TCRdb's copy holds only in-frame clones and misses some; the assay was immunoSEQ multiplex PCR. The sample lists about 140,000 clones, 79% occurring once. The sequencing sample was made of peripheral blood. The receptor set was obtained from a man in his sixties with acute or convalescent COVID-19.

The chain is built from TRBV6-2 or TRBV6-3 and TRBJ1-2; unclear D gene. CDR3 size: 14 residues. V lost 2 bases, J lost 6 bases, and 13 bases lay in between. Germline assignment: CDR1 MNHEY and CDR2 SVGEGT. The CDR3: CASSYIGPVDGYTF. DNA for the CDR3: TGTGCCAGCAGTTACATTGGGCCTGTCGATGGCTACACCTTC.

The chain carries TRBV6-1 and TRBJ1-5, with D unresolved. This CDR3 spans 14 amino acids. Germline CDR1 reads MNHNS; CDR2 reads SASEGT. The V end lost 0 bases, the J end lost 5 bases, and 8 bases lay between the germline ends. In DNA form, the CDR3 reads TGTGCCAGCAGTGAAGCTAACGGGGATCAGCCCCAGCATTTT. This sequence encodes CASSEANGDQPQHF.

V and J are TRBV9 and TRBJ2-3; 9 bases agree with TRBD2. Trimming at V came to 4 bases and at J to 0 bases, leaving 6 bases not matched to a gene. From germline, CDR1 is SGDLS and CDR2 YYNGEE. The CDR3 consists of 16 residues. CDR3 sequence (DNA): TGTGCCAGCAGCCAGACTAGCGGTACTAGCACAGATACGCAGTATTTT. This codes for CASSQTSGTSTDTQYF.

The rearrangement joins TRBV28 to TRBJ1-2; the D gene is possibly TRBD1 (6 bases). CDR1 MDHEN and CDR2 SYDVKM come from the germline V gene. Trimming removed 8 bases at V and 6 bases at J, with 16 bases between. This CDR3 has 13 amino acids. The CDR3 region has the DNA TGTGCCAGCCTCCCAGGGGCCAGCCATGGCTACACCTTC. The encoded protein is CASLPGASHGYTF.